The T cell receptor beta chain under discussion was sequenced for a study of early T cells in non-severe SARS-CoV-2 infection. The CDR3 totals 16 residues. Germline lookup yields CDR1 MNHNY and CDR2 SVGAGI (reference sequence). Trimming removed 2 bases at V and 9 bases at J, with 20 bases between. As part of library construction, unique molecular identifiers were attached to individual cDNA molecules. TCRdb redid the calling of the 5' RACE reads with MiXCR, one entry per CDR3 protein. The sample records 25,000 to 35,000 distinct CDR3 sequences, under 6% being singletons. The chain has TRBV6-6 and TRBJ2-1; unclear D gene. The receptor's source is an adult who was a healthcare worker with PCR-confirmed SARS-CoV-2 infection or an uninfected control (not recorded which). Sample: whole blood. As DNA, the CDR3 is TGTGCCAGCAGTTACCCGACCATGGACGGCGCGTTTGAGCAGTTCTTC. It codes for CASSYPTMDGAFEQFF.